This T cell receptor (beta chain) was documented in a study of blood T cell repertoires in COVID-19. Study as a whole: Both acute and convalescent COVID-19 samples were obtained from the United States, Italy and Spain. Sources were T cells, B-cell-depleted T cells, or PBMCs; the material itself was cDNA or gDNA.

Authors' processing steps: By means of reference gene primer amplification, nucleated cell counts were estimated. Profiling relied on immunoSEQ multiplex PCR, and the TCRdb table lists in-frame clones only, not all of them. That table supplies the V and J calls and clone size; D and trimming were determined from the DNA. The sample yields 300,000 to 400,000 clones, about 89% seen once. During active infection, Seattle patients enrolled and were then monitored through disease. V shed 0 bases and J 0 bases; nucleotides not matched to a gene: 8. The germline gives CDR1 GTSNPN, CDR2 SVGIG (reference sequence). The CDR3 sequence is 18 residues long.

Sequencing used peripheral blood. This receptor was identified in a woman in her 50s with COVID-19, enrolled during active disease. The chain employs TRBV30 and TRBJ2-6, with 7 bases aligning to TRBD1. The CDR3 loop is CAWSVQGQPISGANVLTF. CDR3 nucleotide sequence: TGTGCCTGGAGTGTACAGGGGCAGCCGATCTCTGGGGCCAACGTCCTGACTTTC. Using reference TRBV30 and TRBJ2-6 for the parts outside the CDR3, the full variable domain is SQTIHQWPATLVQPVGSPLSLECTVEGTSNPNLYWYRQAAGRGLQLLFYSVGIGQISSEVPQNLSASRPQDRQFILSSKKLLLSDSGFYLCAWSVQGQPISGANVLTFGAGSRLTVL.